Below, 28 T cell receptor beta chains from the same sample are listed, as sequenced in a study of cytomegalovirus exposure and HLA in healthy donors. Researchers ran the PCR with 60 Vbeta and 13 Jbeta primers. Using immunoSEQ multiplex PCR, the repertoire was profiled, and TCRdb retains in-frame clones only, with some absent. The sample carries roughly 160,000 clones, approximately 80% recorded once. The sequenced material came from PBMCs. These receptors originate from a man aged 18-30 years in good health and CMV-seropositive.

The chain links TRBV10-2 to TRBJ2-1, with D tentatively TRBD2 (5 bases). There are 11 residues in the CDR3. Per the germline V gene, CDR1 is WSHSY and CDR2 is SAAADI. V dropped 6 bases and J dropped 7 bases, with 7 bases sitting between them. DNA for the CDR3: TGCGCCAGCAGCCCGGGGAATGAGCAGTTCTTC. Translated, it gives CASSPGNEQFF.

The chain joins TRBV25-1 to TRBJ1-2; 7 bases map to TRBD1. The V gene end was trimmed by 6 bases and the J gene end by 6 bases; junction bases not matched to a gene: 7. CDR1 is MGHDK and CDR2 is SYGVNS in the germline V gene. The CDR3 covers 13 residues. The CDR3 loop reads CASRDRVVDGYTF. The CDR3, as DNA: TGTGCCAGCAGAGACAGGGTGGTCGATGGCTACACCTTC.

The chain combines TRBV5-6 with TRBJ1-1; no reliable D call. The CDR3 is 13 residues long. The V gene lost 3 bases and the J gene lost 1 base, with 7 bases spanning the gap. Germline V CDR1 and CDR2: SGHDT, YYEEEE. CDR3 DNA sequence: TGTGCCAGCAGCTCGGGATCGAACACTGAAGCTTTCTTT. Its protein is CASSSGSNTEAFF.

This chain uses TRBV5-6 with TRBJ2-3, with 8 bases lining up with TRBD1. There are 16 residues in the CDR3. V shed 2 bases and J 0 bases; nucleotides not matched to a gene: 5. Germline lookup yields CDR1 SGHDT and CDR2 YYEEEE. CDR3 amino acids: CASSFPRGLSTDTQYF. The CDR3 bases are TGTGCCAGCAGCTTCCCCAGGGGGCTTAGCACAGATACGCAGTATTTT.

This chain links TRBV19 with TRBJ1-5, with 10 bases matching TRBD1. Trimming removed 6 bases from V and 8 bases from J; junction bases left unmatched: 7. The CDR3 loop spans 14 amino acids. Germline CDR1 LNHDA, CDR2 SQIVND (reference sequence). The CDR3 nucleotides are TGTGCCAGTAGACCGGGACAGGGGTTTGAGCCCCAGCATTTT. Residues: CASRPGQGFEPQHF.

This clone has a handful of counts. This chain connects TRBV5-6 to TRBJ2-7; 11 bases align to TRBD2. The V gene's germline CDR1 is SGHDT and CDR2 YYEEEE. Trimming cost V 3 bases and J 2 bases; bases outside gene matches: 10. This CDR3 region has 17 residues. DNA for the CDR3: TGTGCCAGCAGCTCAACCCTAAGACTAGCGGGAACCTACGAGCAGTACTTC. Amino acids: CASSSTLRLAGTYEQYF.

V is TRBV25-1 and J is TRBJ1-1; 7 bases are shared with TRBD1. The CDR3 contains 16 residues. Germline V lookup: CDR1 MGHDK, CDR2 SYGVNS. The V and J ends lost 2 bases and 1 base, in that order; junction bases with no gene match: 7. Written as DNA, the CDR3 is TGTGCCAGCAGTGAAGAGGGCCGGACAGGGAACACTGAAGCTTTCTTT. Residues: CASSEEGRTGNTEAFF. Complete variable domain (other parts from reference TRBV25-1 and TRBJ1-1): EADIYQTPRYLVIGTGKKITLECSQTMGHDKMYWYQQDPGMELHLIHYSYGVNSTEKGDLSSESTVSRIRTEHFPLTLESARPSHTSQYLCASSEEGRTGNTEAFFGQGTRLTVV.

The chain employs TRBV11-2 and TRBJ1-1; 7 bases line up with TRBD1. CDR3 length: 15 amino acids. V lost 5 bases and J lost 0; bases outside the gene matches: 6. CDR1 and CDR2 from the germline V gene are SGHAT and FQNNGV. The CDR3 region is CASSLTGVVNTEAFF. CDR3 sequence (DNA): TGTGCCAGCAGCCTCACAGGGGTGGTGAACACTGAAGCTTTCTTT.

The V and J genes are TRBV7-2 and TRBJ2-1, with D maybe TRBD2 (5 bases). The germline V and J ends were trimmed by 7 bases and 9 bases, with 13 bases remaining between them. The CDR3 contains 12 residues. The germline V gene encodes CDR1 SGHTA and CDR2 FQGNSA. The CDR3 DNA reads TGTGCCAGCACCGGCGGAGGTGGTGAGCAGTTCTTC. Residues: CASTGGGGEQFF.

DNA for the CDR3: TGTGCCAGCAGCTCGACTAGCGGGGGGACCGGGGAGCTGTTTTTT. Translated: CASSSTSGGTGELFF. V and J are TRBV5-4 and TRBJ2-2; the match to TRBD2 covers 13 bases. The CDR3 has 15 amino acids. V shed 3 bases and J 5 bases; nucleotides not matched to a gene: 1. CDR1 and CDR2 from the germline V gene are SGHNT and YYREEE (reference sequence).

This chain uses TRBV5-1 with TRBJ2-7; 8 positions agree with TRBD1. With V trimmed by 4 bases and J by 4 bases, 10 bases remained unmatched. Germline CDR1 is SGHRS and CDR2 is YFSETQ. The CDR3 sequence is 15 residues long. CDR3 sequence (DNA): TGCGCCAGCAGCCCCGGCCAGGGGGCCGGGTACGAGCAGTACTTC. It codes for CASSPGQGAGYEQYF.

This clone was detected only a few times. The CDR3 sequence is CASSFGGRASDTQYF. The CDR3 coding sequence is TGTGCCAGCAGCTTCGGCGGGAGGGCCTCAGATACGCAGTATTTT. The chain couples TRBV7-9 to TRBJ2-3; 9 bases are a match to TRBD2. The length of the CDR3 is 15 residues. CDR1 is SEHNR, CDR2 FQNEAQ, per germline (reference sequence). V trimming: 3 bases; J trimming: 4 bases; junction bases outside the gene matches: 5.

This sequence joins TRBV15 and TRBJ1-4; D perhaps matches TRBD1 (5 bases). This CDR3 region has 14 residues. Germline V gives CDR1 LNHNV, CDR2 YYDKDF (reference sequence). Trimming took 5 bases from V and 5 from J, leaving 12 bases between them. This chain's CDR3 is CATSQGLTNEKLFF. Written as DNA, the CDR3 is TGTGCCACCAGCCAGGGACTCACGAATGAAAAACTGTTTTTT.

The chain recombines TRBV7-2 with TRBJ2-2; 13 bases fit TRBD2. This CDR3 region has 15 residues. The ends lost 3 bases at V and 11 bases at J; junction bases unmatched: 6. The V gene's germline CDR1 is SGHTA and CDR2 FQGNSA. The chain's CDR3 is CASSFRTSGRGELFF. CDR3 in DNA: TGTGCCAGCAGCTTTCGGACTAGCGGGAGAGGAGAGCTGTTTTTT.

The chain joins TRBV18 to TRBJ2-7, with D possibly being TRBD1 (6 bases). The CDR3 consists of 15 residues. V lost 2 bases to trimming and J lost 3 bases, with 14 bases between them. The germline V gene encodes CDR1 KGHSH and CDR2 LQKENI. CDR3 region: CASSPNGVRGYEQYF. CDR3 in DNA: TGTGCCAGCTCACCAAATGGTGTCAGGGGCTACGAGCAGTACTTC.

Details on this clone: A junction boundary mismatches the germline segment, possibly from a read error. This chain uses TRBV7-9 with TRBJ2-7, with TRBD2 as a possible D gene (7 bases). The CDR3 covers 15 residues. Germline V gene data show CDR1 as SEHNR and CDR2 as FQNEAQ (reference sequence). The CDR3 nucleotides are TGTTCCAGCAGCCGAGGGGGGGGAAGCTCCTACGAGCAGTACTTC. Translating gives CSSSRGGGSSYEQYF.

This clone was detected once. The chain couples TRBV11-2 to TRBJ2-7; 7 bases match TRBD1. The CDR3 spans 14 residues. V was pared by 5 bases and J by 3 bases, with 7 bases of the junction left unmatched. Germline V gene data show CDR1 as SGHAT and CDR2 as FQNNGV. CDR3 DNA sequence: TGTGCCAGCAGCCTGGGGGACAGTTACTACGAGCAGTACTTC. Protein product: CASSLGDSYYEQYF. Based on the CDR3 plus reference TRBV11-2 and TRBJ2-7, the full variable domain is EAGVAQSPRYKIIEKRQSVAFWCNPISGHATLYWYQQILGQGPKLLIQFQNNGVVDDSQLPKDRFSAERLKGVDSTLKIQPAKLEDSAVYLCASSLGDSYYEQYFGPGTRLTVT.

The chain is built from TRBV7-9 and TRBJ2-5; 9 nucleotides align to TRBD2. With 3 bases clipped from V and 2 bases from J, the junction kept 4 bases outside the gene matches. Germline V CDR1 and CDR2: SEHNR, FQNEAQ (reference sequence). The length of the CDR3 is 15 residues. CDR3 loop: CASSFYSGRQETQYF. Here the CDR3 DNA reads TGTGCCAGCAGCTTTTACAGCGGGAGGCAAGAGACCCAGTACTTC.

In the case of this clone: One junction end disagrees with the germline gene, perhaps due to a read error. This chain joins TRBV7-9 and TRBJ1-5; D is perhaps TRBD1 (6 bases). This CDR3 spans 13 amino acids. The germline CDR1 and CDR2 sequences are SEHNR and FQNEAQ (reference sequence). The CDR3 region is CSSSSTGNQPQHF. In DNA, the CDR3 is TGTTCCAGCAGCAGTACAGGGAATCAGCCCCAGCATTTT.

The chain employs TRBV30 and TRBJ1-3, with D perhaps TRBD1 (6 bases). CDR1 is GTSNPN and CDR2 is SVGIG in the germline V gene (reference sequence). Trimming took off 5 bases at V and 14 bases at J, with 28 bases between the two ends. The CDR3 extends over 15 amino acids. DNA of the CDR3: TGTGCCTGGGTGCGACTTCAGGGGCAGCCACCGTTACTATATTTT. Its translation is CAWVRLQGQPPLLYF.

The chain employs TRBV19 and TRBJ2-1; TRBD2 agrees at 8 bases. This CDR3 contains 15 residues. From germline, CDR1 is LNHDA and CDR2 SQIVND (reference sequence). V trimming: 3 bases; J trimming: 4 bases; junction bases outside the gene matches: 5. CDR3 in amino acids: CASSIAGGGYNEQFF. Here the CDR3 DNA reads TGTGCCAGTAGTATTGCCGGGGGGGGATACAATGAGCAGTTCTTC.

The gene calls are TRBV6-5 and TRBJ1-2; 11 positions agree with TRBD1. Unmatched junction bases numbered 6, after V lost 5 bases and J lost 4 bases. The germline V gene encodes CDR1 MNHEY and CDR2 SVGAGI. The CDR3 covers 15 residues. The CDR3 spells CASSPTGTGGYGYTF. Written as DNA, the CDR3 is TGTGCCAGCAGTCCCACCGGGACAGGGGGCTATGGCTACACCTTC.

This sequence joins TRBV7-2 and TRBJ2-2; 13 nucleotides agree with TRBD2. Germline CDR1 is SGHTA and CDR2 is FQGNSA. This CDR3 is built from 17 residues. The V and J ends lost 5 bases and 2 bases, in that order; junction bases with no gene match: 5. This CDR3 is CASSTGLAGANTGELFF. The CDR3 DNA reads TGTGCCAGCAGCACCGGACTAGCGGGGGCTAACACCGGGGAGCTGTTTTTT.

The gene calls are TRBV11-2 and TRBJ2-5; D is possibly TRBD1 (5 bases). V shed 4 bases and J shed 2 bases, with 8 bases lying between them. Germline CDR1 is SGHAT and CDR2 is FQNNGV. There are 13 residues in the CDR3. CDR3 loop: CASSSGFQETQYF. As DNA, the CDR3 is TGTGCCAGCAGCTCAGGGTTTCAAGAGACCCAGTACTTC.

This clone was seen more than once but under ten times. The genes are TRBV14 and TRBJ1-4; perhaps TRBD1 as D (5 bases). The CDR3 totals 13 residues. Trimming shortened V by 1 base and J by 10 bases, and 10 bases separated the two germline ends. CDR1 and CDR2 (germline): SGHDN, FVKESK. CDR3 sequence reads: CASSQVYRGKLFF. DNA for the CDR3: TGTGCCAGCAGCCAAGTATATAGGGGAAAACTGTTTTTT.

The chain is built from TRBV27 and TRBJ2-7, with a weak D call TRBD2 (5 bases). V lost 2 bases, J lost 5 bases, and 7 bases lay in between. This CDR3 comprises 12 residues. Germline V CDR1 and CDR2: MNHEY, SMNVEV (reference sequence). CDR3 region: CASSLGGDEQYF. The CDR3 DNA reads as TGTGCCAGCAGTTTAGGAGGAGACGAGCAGTACTTC.

V usage is TRBV7-3 and J usage is TRBJ2-1, with D unresolved. V lost 1 base, J lost 7 bases, and 8 bases lay in between. Per the germline V gene, CDR1 is SGHTA and CDR2 is FQGTGA. This CDR3 spans 13 amino acids. The CDR3 coding sequence is TGTGCCAGCAGCTTAAGTCGGGTAAATGAGCAGTTCTTC. Translating it yields CASSLSRVNEQFF.

This chain joins TRBV9 and TRBJ2-5, with 9 bases aligning to TRBD2. The germline CDR1 and CDR2 sequences are SGDLS and YYNGEE. With V trimmed by 0 bases and J by 5 bases, 11 bases remained unmatched. The CDR3 has 17 amino acids. In nucleotides, the CDR3 is TGTGCCAGCAGCGTAGCCCCTGGCGGGAGGGCCCAGGAGACCCAGTACTTC. Translating it yields CASSVAPGGRAQETQYF.